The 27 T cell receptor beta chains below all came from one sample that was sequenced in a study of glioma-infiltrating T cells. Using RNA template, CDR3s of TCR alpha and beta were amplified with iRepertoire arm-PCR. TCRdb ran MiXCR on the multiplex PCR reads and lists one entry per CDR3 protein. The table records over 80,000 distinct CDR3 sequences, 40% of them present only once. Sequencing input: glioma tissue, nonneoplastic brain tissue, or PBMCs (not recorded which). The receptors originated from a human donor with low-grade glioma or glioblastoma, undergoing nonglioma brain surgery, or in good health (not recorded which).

CDR3 in amino acids: CASTDDRRSSYEQYF. CDR3 DNA sequence: TGTGCCAGCACGGACGACAGAAGGAGCTCCTACGAGCAGTACTTC. V and J are TRBV2 and TRBJ2-7, with D possibly matching TRBD1 (5 bases). Germline CDR1 reads SNHLY; CDR2 reads FYNNEI. The CDR3 covers 15 residues. V lost 7 bases, J lost 0 bases, and 16 bases lay in between.

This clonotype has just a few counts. This CDR3 is CASSLESGKGTQYF. In DNA form, the CDR3 reads TGCGCCAGCAGCTTGGAATCTGGGAAGGGTACCCAGTACTTC. The gene calls are TRBV5-1 and TRBJ2-5; D gene ambiguous. Germline V gene lookup returns CDR1 SGHRS and CDR2 YFSETQ. CDR3 length equals 14 residues. Trimming took 0 bases from V and 8 from J, leaving 14 bases between them.

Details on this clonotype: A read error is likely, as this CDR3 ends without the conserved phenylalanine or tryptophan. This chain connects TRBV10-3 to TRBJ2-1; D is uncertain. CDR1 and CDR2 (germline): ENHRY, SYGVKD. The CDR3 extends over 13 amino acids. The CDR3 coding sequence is TGTGCCATCAACCCTAGTCCTAACAATGTGCAGTTCATC. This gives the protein CAINPSPNNVQFI.

The CDR3 sequence: CASRERGGGTDTQYF. The CDR3 DNA reads TGTGCCAGCAGAGAACGGGGAGGGGGCACAGATACGCAGTATTTT. The V and J genes are TRBV2 and TRBJ2-3, with 7 bases that match TRBD2. The CDR3 has 15 residues. The germline V gene encodes CDR1 SNHLY and CDR2 FYNNEI. J lost 1 base, V lost 6 bases, and 7 bases had no gene match.

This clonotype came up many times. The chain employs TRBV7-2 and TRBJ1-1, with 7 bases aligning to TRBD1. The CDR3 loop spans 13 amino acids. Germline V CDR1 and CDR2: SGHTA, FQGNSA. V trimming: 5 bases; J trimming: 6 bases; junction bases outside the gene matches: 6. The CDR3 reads CASSTRQGPEAFF. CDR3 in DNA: TGTGCCAGCAGCACGCGACAGGGCCCTGAAGCTTTCTTT. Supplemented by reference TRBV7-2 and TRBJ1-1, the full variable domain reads GAGVSQSPSNKVTEKGKDVELRCDPISGHTALYWYRQSLGQGLEFLIYFQGNSAPDKSGLPSDRFSAERTGGSVSTLTIQRTQQEDSAVYLCASSTRQGPEAFFGQGTRLTVV.

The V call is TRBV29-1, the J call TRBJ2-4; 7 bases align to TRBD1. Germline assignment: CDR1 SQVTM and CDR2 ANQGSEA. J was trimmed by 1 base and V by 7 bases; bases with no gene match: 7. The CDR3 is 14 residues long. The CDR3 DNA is TGCAGCGCCCTGACAGGGAAGGCCAAAAACATTCAGTACTTC. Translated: CSALTGKAKNIQYF.

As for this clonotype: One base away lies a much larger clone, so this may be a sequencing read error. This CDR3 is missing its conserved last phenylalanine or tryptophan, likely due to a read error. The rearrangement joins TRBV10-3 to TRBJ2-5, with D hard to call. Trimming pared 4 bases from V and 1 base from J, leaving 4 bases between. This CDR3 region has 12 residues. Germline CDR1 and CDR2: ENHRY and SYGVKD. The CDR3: CAISGSQETQYL. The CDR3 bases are TGTGCCATCAGTGGAAGCCAAGAGACCCAGTACCTC.

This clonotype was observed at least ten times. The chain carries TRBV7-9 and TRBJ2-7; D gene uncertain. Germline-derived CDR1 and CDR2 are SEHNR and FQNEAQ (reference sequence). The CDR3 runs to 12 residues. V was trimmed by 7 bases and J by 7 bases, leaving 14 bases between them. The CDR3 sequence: CASTQDLEEQYF. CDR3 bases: TGTGCCAGCACCCAAGATCTAGAGGAGCAGTACTTC.

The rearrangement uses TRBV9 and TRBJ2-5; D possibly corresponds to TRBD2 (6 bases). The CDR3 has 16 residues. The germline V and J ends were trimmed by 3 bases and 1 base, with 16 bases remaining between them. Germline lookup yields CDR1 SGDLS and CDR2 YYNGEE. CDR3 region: CASSETSSFAQETQYF. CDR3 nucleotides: TGTGCCAGCAGCGAAACTAGCTCGTTCGCCCAAGAGACCCAGTACTTC.

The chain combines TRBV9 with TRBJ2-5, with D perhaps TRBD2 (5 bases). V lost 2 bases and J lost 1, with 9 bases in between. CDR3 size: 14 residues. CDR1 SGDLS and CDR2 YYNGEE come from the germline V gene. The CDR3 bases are TGTGCCAGCAGCGTGCTCAGCGGCCAAGAGACCCAGTACTTC. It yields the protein CASSVLSGQETQYF.

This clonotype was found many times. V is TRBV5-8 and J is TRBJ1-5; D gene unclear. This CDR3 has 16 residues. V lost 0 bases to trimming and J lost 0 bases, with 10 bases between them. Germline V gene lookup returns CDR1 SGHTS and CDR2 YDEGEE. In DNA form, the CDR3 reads TGTGCCAGCAGCTTGGTGGTCCCCAATAGCAATCAGCCCCAGCATTTT. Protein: CASSLVVPNSNQPQHF.

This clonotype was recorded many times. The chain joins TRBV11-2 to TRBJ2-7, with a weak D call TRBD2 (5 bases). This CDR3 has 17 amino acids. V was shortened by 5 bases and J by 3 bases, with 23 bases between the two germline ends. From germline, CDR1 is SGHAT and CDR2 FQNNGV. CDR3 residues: CASSRDRSLGSDYEQYF. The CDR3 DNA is TGTGCCAGCAGCAGAGACCGATCATTGGGGAGCGACTACGAGCAGTACTTC.

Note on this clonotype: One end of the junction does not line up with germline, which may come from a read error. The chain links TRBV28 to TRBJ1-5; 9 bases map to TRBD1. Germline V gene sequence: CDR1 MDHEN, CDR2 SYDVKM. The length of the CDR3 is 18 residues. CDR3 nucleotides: TGTGCCAGCATTACGACCATGGACAGGGGAAATACGCGTCAGCCCCTGCATTTT. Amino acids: CASITTMDRGNTRQPLHF.

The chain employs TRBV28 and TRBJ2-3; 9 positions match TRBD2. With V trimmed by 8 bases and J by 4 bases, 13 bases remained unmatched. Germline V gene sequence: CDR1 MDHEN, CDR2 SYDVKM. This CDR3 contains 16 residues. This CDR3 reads CASPPSGGGASDTQYF. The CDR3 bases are TGTGCCAGCCCCCCCTCAGGCGGGGGGGCCTCAGATACGCAGTATTTT. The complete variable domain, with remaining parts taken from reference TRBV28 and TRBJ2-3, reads DVKVTQSSRYLVKRTGEKVFLECVQDMDHENMFWYRQDPGLGLRLIYFSYDVKMKEKGDIPEGYSVSREKKERFSLILESASTNQTSMYLCASPPSGGGASDTQYFGPGTRLTVL.

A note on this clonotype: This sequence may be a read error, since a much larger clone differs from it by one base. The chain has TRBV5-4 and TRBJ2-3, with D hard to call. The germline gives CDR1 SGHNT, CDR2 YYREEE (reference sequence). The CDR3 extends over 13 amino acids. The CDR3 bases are TGTGCCAGGAGCTTCTACACCCAAGATACGCAGTATTTT. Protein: CARSFYTQDTQYF.

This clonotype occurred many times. CDR3: CASSLFSGPSEEQYF. CDR3 DNA: TGTGCCAGCAGCTTATTCTCGGGTCCGTCGGAAGAGCAGTACTTC. The rearrangement links TRBV7-2 to TRBJ2-7, with D uncertain. Germline V CDR1 and CDR2: SGHTA, FQGNSA. V was clipped by 2 bases and J by 7 bases, with 18 bases between them. The CDR3 contains 15 residues.

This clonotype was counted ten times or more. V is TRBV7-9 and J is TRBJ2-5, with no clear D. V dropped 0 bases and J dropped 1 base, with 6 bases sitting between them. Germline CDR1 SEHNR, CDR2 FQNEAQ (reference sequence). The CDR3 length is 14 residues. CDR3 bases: TGTGCCAGCAGCTTAGCGAACAGCCAAGAGACCCAGTACTTC. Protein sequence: CASSLANSQETQYF.

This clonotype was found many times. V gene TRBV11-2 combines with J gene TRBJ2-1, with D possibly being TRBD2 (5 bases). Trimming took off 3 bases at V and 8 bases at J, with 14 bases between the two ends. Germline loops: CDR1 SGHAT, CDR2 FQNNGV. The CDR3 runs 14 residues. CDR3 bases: TGTGCCAGCAGCTTCGGGCCGCCCGGGGATGAGCAGTTCTTC. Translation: CASSFGPPGDEQFF.

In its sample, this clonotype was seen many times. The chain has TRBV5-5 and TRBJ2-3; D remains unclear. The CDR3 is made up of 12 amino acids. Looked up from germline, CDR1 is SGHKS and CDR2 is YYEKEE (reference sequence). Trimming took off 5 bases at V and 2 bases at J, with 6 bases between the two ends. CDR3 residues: CASSSTTDTQYF. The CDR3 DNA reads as TGTGCCAGCAGTTCCACCACAGATACGCAGTATTTT. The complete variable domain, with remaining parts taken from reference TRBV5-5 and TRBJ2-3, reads DAGVTQSPTHLIKTRGQQVTLRCSPISGHKSVSWYQQVLGQGPQFIFQYYEKEERGRGNFPDRFSARQFPNYSSELNVNALLLGDSALYLCASSSTTDTQYFGPGTRLTVL.

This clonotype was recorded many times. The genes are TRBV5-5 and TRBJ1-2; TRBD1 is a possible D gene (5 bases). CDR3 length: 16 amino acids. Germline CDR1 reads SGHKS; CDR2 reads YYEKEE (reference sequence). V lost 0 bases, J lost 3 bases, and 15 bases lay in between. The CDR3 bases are TGTGCCAGCAGCTTGGTCCCCGGGGGGTTGGACTATGGCTACACCTTC. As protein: CASSLVPGGLDYGYTF. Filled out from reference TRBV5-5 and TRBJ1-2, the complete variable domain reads DAGVTQSPTHLIKTRGQQVTLRCSPISGHKSVSWYQQVLGQGPQFIFQYYEKEERGRGNFPDRFSARQFPNYSSELNVNALLLGDSALYLCASSLVPGGLDYGYTFGSGTRLTVV.

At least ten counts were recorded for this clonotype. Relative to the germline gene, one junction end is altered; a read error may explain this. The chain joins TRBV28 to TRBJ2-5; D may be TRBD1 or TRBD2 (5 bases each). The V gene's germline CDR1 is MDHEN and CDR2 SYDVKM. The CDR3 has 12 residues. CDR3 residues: CASSKPPGPENF. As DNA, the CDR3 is TGTGCCAGCAGTAAACCACCGGGACCGGAGAACTTC.

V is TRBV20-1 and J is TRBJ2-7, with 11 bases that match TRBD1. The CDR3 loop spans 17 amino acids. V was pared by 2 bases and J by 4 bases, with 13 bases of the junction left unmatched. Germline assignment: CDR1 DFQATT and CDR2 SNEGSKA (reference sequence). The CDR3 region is CSARPTLGTGGRYEQYF. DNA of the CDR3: TGCAGTGCTAGACCAACTCTTGGGACAGGGGGGCGGTACGAGCAGTACTTC.

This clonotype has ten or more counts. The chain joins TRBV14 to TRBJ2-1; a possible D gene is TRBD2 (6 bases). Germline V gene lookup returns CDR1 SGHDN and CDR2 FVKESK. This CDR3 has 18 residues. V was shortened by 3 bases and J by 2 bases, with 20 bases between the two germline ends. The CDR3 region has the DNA TGTGCCAGCAGCCAGGGTTTCGGGACGGGAGTTACCTACAATGAGCAGTTCTTC. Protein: CASSQGFGTGVTYNEQFF.

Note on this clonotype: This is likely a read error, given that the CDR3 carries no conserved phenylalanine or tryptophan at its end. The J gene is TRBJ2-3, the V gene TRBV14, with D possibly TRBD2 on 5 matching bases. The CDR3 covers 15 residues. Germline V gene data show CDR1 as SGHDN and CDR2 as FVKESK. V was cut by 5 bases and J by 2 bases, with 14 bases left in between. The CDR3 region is CASSKGGRTTDTQYL. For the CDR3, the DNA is TGTGCCAGCAGCAAGGGCGGGCGGACCACAGATACGCAGTATCTT.

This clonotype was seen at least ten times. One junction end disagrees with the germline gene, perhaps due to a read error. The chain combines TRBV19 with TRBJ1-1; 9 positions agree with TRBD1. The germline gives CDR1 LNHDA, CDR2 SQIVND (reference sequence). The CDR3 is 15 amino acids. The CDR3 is CASSKTQGATSETFF. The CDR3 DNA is TGTGCCAGTAGTAAGACACAGGGGGCTACCTCTGAAACTTTCTTT. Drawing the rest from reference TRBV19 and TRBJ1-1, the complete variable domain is DGGITQSPKYLFRKEGQNVTLSCEQNLNHDAMYWYRQDPGQGLRLIYYSQIVNDFQKGDIAEGYSVSREKKESFPLTVTSAQKNPTAFYLCASSKTQGATSETFFGQGTRLTVV.

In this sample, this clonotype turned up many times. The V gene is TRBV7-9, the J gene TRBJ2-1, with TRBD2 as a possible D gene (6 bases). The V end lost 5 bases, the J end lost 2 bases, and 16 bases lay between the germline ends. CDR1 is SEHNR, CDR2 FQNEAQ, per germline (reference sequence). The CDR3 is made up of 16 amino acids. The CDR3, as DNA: TGTGCCAGCAGCGGGGCGGCGGGGAGCACCTACAATGAGCAGTTCTTC. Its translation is CASSGAAGSTYNEQFF.

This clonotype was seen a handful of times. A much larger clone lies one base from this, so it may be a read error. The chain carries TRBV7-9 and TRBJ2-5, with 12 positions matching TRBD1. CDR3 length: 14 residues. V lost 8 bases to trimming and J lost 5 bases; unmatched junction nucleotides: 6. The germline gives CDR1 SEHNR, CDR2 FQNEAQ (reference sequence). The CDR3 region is CASAGTGGCETQYF. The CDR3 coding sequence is TGTGCCAGCGCCGGGACAGGGGGCTGTGAGACCCAGTACTTC.